One sample yielded the 9 T cell receptor beta chains listed below, sequenced in a study of T-cell memory formation after mild COVID-19. TCRdb passed the 5' RACE reads through MiXCR, listing each CDR3 protein once. The sample carries approximately 34,000 distinct CDR3 sequences, about 7.3% recorded once. Input material: PBMCs or a T cell subset sorted from them (not recorded which). These receptors were taken from a man younger than 35 who had mild COVID-19 (a few samples of this study predate the infection). Cell type and time point are not known.

This clonotype was found many times. The genes are TRBV27 and TRBJ2-7, with 7 bases that match TRBD1. Germline CDR1 is MNHEY and CDR2 is SMNVEV (reference sequence). This CDR3 is built from 14 residues. V lost 5 bases to trimming and J lost 1 base; unmatched junction nucleotides: 5. This CDR3 is CASSLDRDSYEQYV. CDR3 nucleotides: TGTGCCAGCAGTCTCGACAGGGATTCCTACGAGCAGTACGTC.

Judged by abundance, this clonotype is medium-sized. The CDR3 sequence: CASSHPGLRGGAFQETQYF. The CDR3 DNA reads as TGCGCCAGCAGCCACCCCGGGCTTAGGGGGGGGGCGTTCCAAGAGACCCAGTACTTC. The V call is TRBV4-1, the J call TRBJ2-5, with D maybe TRBD2 (7 bases). In germline, CDR1 is MGHRA, CDR2 YSYEKL. The CDR3 runs 19 residues. V was trimmed by 3 bases and J by 1 base, leaving 24 bases between them.

This clonotype was found many times. The rearrangement uses TRBV7-3 and TRBJ2-1, with 9 positions matching TRBD1. CDR1 is SGHTA and CDR2 is FQGTGA in the germline V gene. With V trimmed by 0 bases and J by 6 bases, 3 bases remained unmatched. This CDR3 is 15 amino acids long. The CDR3 spells CASSLTNRGRNEQFF. Here the CDR3 DNA reads TGTGCCAGCAGCTTAACAAACAGGGGGCGCAATGAGCAGTTCTTC.

This clonotype was seen at least ten times. The chain carries TRBV29-1 and TRBJ1-2; D uncertain. The CDR3 totals 12 residues. Trimming shortened V by 0 bases and J by 9 bases, and 11 bases separated the two germline ends. Germline V gives CDR1 SQVTM, CDR2 ANQGSEA. Here the CDR3 DNA reads TGCAGCGTTGAAGAGGTCGTCAGGAGCTACACCTTC. It is translated as CSVEEVVRSYTF.

This clonotype appeared many times. The gene calls are TRBV7-8 and TRBJ2-2; D is unclear. V shed 2 bases and J shed 1 base, with 5 bases lying between them. Germline V gives CDR1 SGHVS, CDR2 FQNEAQ. CDR3 size: 14 residues. The CDR3, as DNA: TGTGCCAGCAGCTTAACAAGGAACACCGGGGAGCTGTTTTTT. Translated, it gives CASSLTRNTGELFF.

This clonotype was recorded at least ten times. The chain links TRBV4-3 to TRBJ2-7; TRBD2 matches 7 bases. Germline CDR1 and CDR2: LGHNA and YSLEER. The ends lost 4 bases at V and 4 bases at J; junction bases unmatched: 7. The CDR3 contains 14 residues. The CDR3 region is CASSPSGEGYEQYF. The CDR3 DNA reads TGCGCCAGCAGCCCTAGCGGTGAAGGATACGAGCAGTACTTC.

This clonotype was detected ten times or more. The chain uses TRBV7-2 and TRBJ1-4; D is uncertain. The CDR3 totals 14 residues. Between the trimmed V and J ends, which lost 5 bases and 3 bases, there was a span of 10 bases. The germline CDR1 and CDR2 sequences are SGHTA and FQGNSA. The CDR3 nucleotides are TGTGCCAGCAGCCCACAGCCGGCTAATGAAAAACTGTTTTTT. Protein: CASSPQPANEKLFF.

The chain couples TRBV7-6 to TRBJ1-3; TRBD1 might be the D (5 bases). Trimming took off 3 bases at V and 0 bases at J, with 18 bases between the two ends. The CDR3 extends over 18 amino acids. Germline loops: CDR1 SGHVS, CDR2 FNYEAQ. The CDR3 here is CASSLGPGGRGSGNTIYF. CDR3 DNA sequence: TGTGCCAGCAGCTTGGGGCCGGGGGGACGGGGCTCTGGAAACACCATATATTTT.

This clonotype was seen more than once but under ten times. In DNA form, the CDR3 reads TGTGCCAGCAGCTTGCGGGGTCGGGGCGGCACTGAAGCTTTCTTT. Translated: CASSLRGRGGTEAFF. The chain recombines TRBV7-2 with TRBJ1-1; tentatively, D is TRBD1 (5 bases). CDR3 length: 15 amino acids. CDR1 SGHTA and CDR2 FQGNSA come from the germline V gene. Trimming left V 3 bases short and J 4 bases short, with 15 bases between.